This T cell receptor beta chain emerged from a study of technical replicates of blood from a handful of donors. Clones were read by immunoSEQ multiplex PCR, and TCRdb kept only the in-frame ones, dropping some. The sample lists more than 90,000 clones; about 94% were seen once. This receptor was taken from a human donor in good health. The sequenced material came from T cells isolated from PBMCs.

CDR3: CASSGSGGGETQYF. The CDR3 DNA reads TGCGCCAGCAGTGGTTCGGGAGGGGGAGAGACCCAGTACTTC. The chain links TRBV10-1 to TRBJ2-5; 8 positions match TRBD2. Losses at the gene ends were 4 bases for V and 4 bases for J; bases not matched to a gene: 5. Germline V lookup: CDR1 WNHNN, CDR2 SYGVQD (reference sequence). This CDR3 comprises 14 residues.